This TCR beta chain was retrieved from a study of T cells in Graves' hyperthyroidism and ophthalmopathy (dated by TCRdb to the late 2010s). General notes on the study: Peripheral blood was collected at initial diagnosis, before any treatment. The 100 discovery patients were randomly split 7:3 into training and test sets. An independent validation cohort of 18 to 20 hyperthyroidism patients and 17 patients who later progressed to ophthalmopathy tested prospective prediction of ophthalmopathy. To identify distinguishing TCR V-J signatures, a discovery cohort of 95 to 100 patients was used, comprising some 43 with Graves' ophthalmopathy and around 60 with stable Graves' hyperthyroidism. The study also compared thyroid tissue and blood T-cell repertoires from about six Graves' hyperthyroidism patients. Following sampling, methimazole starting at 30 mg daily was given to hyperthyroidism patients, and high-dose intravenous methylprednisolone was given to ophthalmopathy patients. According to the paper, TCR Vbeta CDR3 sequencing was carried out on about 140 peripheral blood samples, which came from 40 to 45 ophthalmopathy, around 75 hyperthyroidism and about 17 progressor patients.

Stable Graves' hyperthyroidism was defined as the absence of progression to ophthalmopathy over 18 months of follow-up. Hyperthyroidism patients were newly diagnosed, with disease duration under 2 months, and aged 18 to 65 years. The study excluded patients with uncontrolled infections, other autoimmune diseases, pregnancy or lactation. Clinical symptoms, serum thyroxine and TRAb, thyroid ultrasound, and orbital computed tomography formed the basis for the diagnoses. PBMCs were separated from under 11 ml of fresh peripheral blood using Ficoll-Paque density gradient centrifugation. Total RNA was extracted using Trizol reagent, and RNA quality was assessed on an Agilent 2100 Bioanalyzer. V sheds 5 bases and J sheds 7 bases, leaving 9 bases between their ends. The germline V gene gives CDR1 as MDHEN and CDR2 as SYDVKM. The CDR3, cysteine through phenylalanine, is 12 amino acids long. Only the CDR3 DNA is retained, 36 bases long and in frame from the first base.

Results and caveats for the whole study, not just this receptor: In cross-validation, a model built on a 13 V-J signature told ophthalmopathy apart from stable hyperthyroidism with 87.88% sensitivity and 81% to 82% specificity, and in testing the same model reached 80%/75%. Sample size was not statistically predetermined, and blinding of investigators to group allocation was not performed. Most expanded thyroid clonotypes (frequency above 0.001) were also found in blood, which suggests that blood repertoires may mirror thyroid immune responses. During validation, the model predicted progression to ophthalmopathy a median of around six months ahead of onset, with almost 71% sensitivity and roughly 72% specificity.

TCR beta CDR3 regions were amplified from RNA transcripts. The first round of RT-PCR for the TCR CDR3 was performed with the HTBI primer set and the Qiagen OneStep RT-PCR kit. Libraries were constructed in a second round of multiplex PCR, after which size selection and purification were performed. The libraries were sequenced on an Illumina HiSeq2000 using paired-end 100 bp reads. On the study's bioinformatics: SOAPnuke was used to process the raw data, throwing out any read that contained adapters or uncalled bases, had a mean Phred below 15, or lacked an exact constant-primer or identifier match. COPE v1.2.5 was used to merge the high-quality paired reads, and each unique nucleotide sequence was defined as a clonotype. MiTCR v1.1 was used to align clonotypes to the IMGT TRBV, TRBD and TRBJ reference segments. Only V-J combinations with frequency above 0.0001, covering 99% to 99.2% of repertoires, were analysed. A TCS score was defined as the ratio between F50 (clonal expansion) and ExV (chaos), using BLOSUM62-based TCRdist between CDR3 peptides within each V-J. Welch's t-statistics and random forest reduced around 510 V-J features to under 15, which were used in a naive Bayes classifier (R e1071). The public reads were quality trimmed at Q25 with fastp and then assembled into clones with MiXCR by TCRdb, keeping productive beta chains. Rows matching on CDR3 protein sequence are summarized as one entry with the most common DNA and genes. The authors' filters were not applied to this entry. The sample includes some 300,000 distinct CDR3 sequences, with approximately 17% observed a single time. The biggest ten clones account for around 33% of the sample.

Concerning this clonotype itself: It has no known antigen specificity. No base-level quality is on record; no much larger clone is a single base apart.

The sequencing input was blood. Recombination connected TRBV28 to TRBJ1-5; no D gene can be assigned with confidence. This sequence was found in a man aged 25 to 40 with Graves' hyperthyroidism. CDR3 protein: CASSPPRQPQHF. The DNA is TGTGCCAGCAGTCCCCCTCGCCAGCCCCAGCATTTT.